This T cell receptor (beta chain) was retrieved from a study of tumor and adjacent non-tumor tissue in lung cancer (dated by TCRdb to 2017 to 2018). At the level of the whole study: Patients with adenocarcinoma (12), squamous cell carcinoma (2) and small cell lung cancer (1) were included in the cohort. For each patient, one tumor sample and one normal lung sample were taken, giving approximately 30 paired specimens that underwent TCRbeta CDR3 sequencing. Sequencing produced more than 100,000,000 productive TCRbeta reads in total, an average of about 4 million reads per sample. Among the roughly 15 patients, ages ranged from about 31 to 85 years, about 10 were men and 5 were women, and disease was TNM stage I to III. The study compared bulk TCRbeta repertoires from lung tumor tissue and matched distant non-tumor lung tissue of approximately 15 lung cancer patients.

The germline V gene supplies CDR1 SGHDT and CDR2 YYEEEE. The CDR3 sequence holds 16 residues, the cysteine and phenylalanine included. Left in the record is the CDR3 DNA by itself, 48 bases read in frame from the first base. Bulk unsorted tissue served as the source for RNA extraction, and RNA quality was assessed using a NanoDrop ND-1000 and an Agilent 2100. The donors were newly diagnosed lung cancer patients admitted for thoracic surgery in China from August to November 2014 who had not received prior chemotherapy. Patients with previous radiotherapy or chemotherapy, or with another concurrent cancer, were excluded from the study. Surgical tissue pieces of about 1-2.3 cm3 were preserved in RNAlater solution and were kept at -80 degrees C until use. Study-level results and caveats: TCR diversity was significantly higher in younger patients, and greater tumor TCR diversity was associated with shorter overall survival and shorter disease-free survival. Neither the sequencing platform nor unique molecular identifiers are named or mentioned anywhere in the methods. In normal lung, the top 100 clones accounted for a significantly larger cumulative share of the repertoire than in tumor tissue. Significantly higher TCR diversity (inverse Simpson) was observed in tumor tissue than in normal lung tissue (approximately 440 vs 150, P = 0.0075, Mann-Whitney U test). Because peripheral blood was not sequenced, the blood TCRbeta repertoires of the lung cancer patients in the study went unexamined. With only roughly 14 patients in the cohort, the authors noted that larger samples and more detailed clinical data are needed.

The protocol used for the library was multiplex PCR. The run used an Illumina HiSeq 2500. TCRbeta libraries were constructed through three rounds of nested PCR with primers (Table S4) according to protocols adapted from ARM-PCR. Before sequencing, PCR products of 200-500 bp were excised from the gel and purified with the QIAquick gel extraction kit. For the original study's pipeline: Trimmomatic was used to clean the reads, FLASH merged the cleaned reads into complete CDR3 sequences, and MiTCR assigned the sequences to V(D)J germline segments. VDJtools was used to compute clonal diversity as the inverse Simpson's index. In-frame sequences lacking a premature stop codon were counted as productive reads. TCRdb reran the public reads through fastp at Q25 and MiXCR, keeping productive beta chains. Every distinct CDR3 protein forms one entry, paired with its most common genes and DNA. The V and J calls and clone size come from TCRdb's table, not from the authors' own analysis. In all, the sample holds approximately 76,000 distinct CDR3 sequences, and around 70% of those were seen once. The ten largest clones represent around an eighth of the sample.

With regard to this clonotype: The target of this receptor is not known. No much larger clone exists at a distance of one base, and base qualities are not known.

This chain is built from TRBV5-6 and TRBJ2-1, with the D segment identity uncertain. This TCR derives from a woman in her sixties or seventies with non-small cell lung cancer. The specimen was lung tumor tissue. At the DNA level, the sequence is TGTGTCATCAGCTCCCTAGTGGGTCGCGACTACAATGAGCAGTTCTTC. It codes for CVISSLVGRDYNEQFF.